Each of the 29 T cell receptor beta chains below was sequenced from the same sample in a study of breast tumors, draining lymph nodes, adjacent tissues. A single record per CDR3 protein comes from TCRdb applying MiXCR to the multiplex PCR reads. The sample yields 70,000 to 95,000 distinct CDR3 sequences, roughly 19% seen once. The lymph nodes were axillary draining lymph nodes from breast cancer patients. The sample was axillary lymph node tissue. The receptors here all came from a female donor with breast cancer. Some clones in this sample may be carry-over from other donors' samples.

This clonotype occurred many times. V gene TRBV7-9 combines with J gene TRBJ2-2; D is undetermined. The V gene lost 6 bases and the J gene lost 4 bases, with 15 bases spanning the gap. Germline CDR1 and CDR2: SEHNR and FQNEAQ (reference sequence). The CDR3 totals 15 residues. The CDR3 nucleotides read TGTGCCAGCAGGATTAGTGAAATGGCCACCGGGGAGCTGTTTTTT. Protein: CASRISEMATGELFF.

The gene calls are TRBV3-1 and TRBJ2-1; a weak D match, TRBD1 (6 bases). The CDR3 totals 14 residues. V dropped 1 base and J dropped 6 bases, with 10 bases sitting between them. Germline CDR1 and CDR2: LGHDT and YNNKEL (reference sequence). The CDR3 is CASSQGQGLNEQFF. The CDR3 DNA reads TGTGCCAGCAGCCAAGGGCAGGGGCTCAATGAGCAGTTCTTC.

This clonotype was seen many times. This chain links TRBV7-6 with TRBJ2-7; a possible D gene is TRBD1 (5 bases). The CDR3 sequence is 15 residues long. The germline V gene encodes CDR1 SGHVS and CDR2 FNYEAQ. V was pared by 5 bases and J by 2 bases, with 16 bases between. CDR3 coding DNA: TGTGCCAGCAGCCCAGTGACAGAGAAGACCTACGAGCAGTACTTC. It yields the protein CASSPVTEKTYEQYF.

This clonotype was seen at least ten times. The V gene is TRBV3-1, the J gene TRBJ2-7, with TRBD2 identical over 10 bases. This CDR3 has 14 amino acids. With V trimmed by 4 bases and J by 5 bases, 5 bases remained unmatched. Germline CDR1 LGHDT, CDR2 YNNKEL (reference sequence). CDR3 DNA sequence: TGTGCCAGCAGCCCCGGGACTAGCGCTGACGAGCAGTACTTC. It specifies CASSPGTSADEQYF.

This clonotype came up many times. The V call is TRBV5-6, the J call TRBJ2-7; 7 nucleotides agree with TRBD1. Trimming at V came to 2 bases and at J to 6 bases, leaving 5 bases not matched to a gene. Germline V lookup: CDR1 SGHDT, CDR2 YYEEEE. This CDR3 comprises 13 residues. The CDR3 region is CASSLEGALEQYF. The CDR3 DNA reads TGTGCCAGCAGCTTAGAGGGGGCTCTCGAGCAGTACTTC.

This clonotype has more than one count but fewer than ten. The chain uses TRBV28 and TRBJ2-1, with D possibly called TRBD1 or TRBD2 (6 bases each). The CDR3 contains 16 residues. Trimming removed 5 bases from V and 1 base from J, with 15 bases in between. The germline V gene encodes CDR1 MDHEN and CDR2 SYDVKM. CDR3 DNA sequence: TGTGCCAGCAGTCCTAAGGGGGGCCTGTCCTACAATGAGCAGTTCTTC. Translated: CASSPKGGLSYNEQFF.

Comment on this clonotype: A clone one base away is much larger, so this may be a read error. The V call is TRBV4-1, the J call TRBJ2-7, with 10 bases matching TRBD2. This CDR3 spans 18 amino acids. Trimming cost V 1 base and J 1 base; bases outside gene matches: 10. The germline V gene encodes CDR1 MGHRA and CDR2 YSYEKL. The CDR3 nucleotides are TGCGCCAGCAGCCAAGTTCCAGCGGGAGGGCCAAGGTCCTACGAGCAGTACTTC. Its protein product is CASSQVPAGGPRSYEQYF.

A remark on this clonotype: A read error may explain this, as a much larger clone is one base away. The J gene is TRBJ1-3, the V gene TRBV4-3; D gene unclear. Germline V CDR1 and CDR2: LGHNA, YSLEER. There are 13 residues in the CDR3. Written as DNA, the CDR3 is TGCACCAGCAGCCAAGAATCAGGAAACACCATATATTTT. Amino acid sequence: CTSSQESGNTIYF.

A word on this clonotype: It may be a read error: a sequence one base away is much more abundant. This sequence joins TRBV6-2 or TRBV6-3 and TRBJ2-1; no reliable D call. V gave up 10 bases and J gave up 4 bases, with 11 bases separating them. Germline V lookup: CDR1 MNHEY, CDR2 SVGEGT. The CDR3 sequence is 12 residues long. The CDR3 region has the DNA TGTGCCATCAGCCCCACTTACAATGAGCAGTTCTTC. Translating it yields CAISPTYNEQFF.

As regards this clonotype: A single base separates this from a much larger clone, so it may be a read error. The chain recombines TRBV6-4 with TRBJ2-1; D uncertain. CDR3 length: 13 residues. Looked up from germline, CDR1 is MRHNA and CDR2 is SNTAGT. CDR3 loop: CASSVRADNEQSF. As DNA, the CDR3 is TGTGCCAGCAGTGTAAGGGCCGACAATGAGCAGTCCTTC.

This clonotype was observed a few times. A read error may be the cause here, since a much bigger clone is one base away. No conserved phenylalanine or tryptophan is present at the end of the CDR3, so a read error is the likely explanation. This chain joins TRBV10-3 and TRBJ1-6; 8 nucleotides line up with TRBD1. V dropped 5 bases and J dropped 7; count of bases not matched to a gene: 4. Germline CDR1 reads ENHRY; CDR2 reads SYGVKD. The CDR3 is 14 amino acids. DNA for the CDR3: TGTGCCATCAGTCGGACAGGGTGGAATTCACCCCTCCACCTT. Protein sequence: CAISRTGWNSPLHL.

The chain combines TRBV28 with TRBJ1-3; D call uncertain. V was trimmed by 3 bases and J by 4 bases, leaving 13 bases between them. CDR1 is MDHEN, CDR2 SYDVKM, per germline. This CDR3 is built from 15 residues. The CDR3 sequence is CASSFRAVGGNTIYF. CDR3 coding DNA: TGTGCCAGCAGTTTTAGGGCGGTCGGGGGAAACACCATATATTTT.

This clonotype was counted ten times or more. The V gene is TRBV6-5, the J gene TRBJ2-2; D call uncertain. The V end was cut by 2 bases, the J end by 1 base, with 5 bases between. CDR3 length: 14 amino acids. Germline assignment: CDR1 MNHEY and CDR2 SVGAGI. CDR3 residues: CASSYGRNTGELFF. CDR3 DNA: TGTGCCAGCAGTTACGGACGGAACACCGGGGAGCTGTTTTTT.

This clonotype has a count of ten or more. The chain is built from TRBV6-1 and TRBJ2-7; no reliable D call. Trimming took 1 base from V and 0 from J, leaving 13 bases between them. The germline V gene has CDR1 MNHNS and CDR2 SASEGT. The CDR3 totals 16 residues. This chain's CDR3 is CASSEGQSLRSYEQYF. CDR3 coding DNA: TGTGCCAGCAGTGAAGGGCAGTCACTTCGCTCCTACGAGCAGTACTTC.

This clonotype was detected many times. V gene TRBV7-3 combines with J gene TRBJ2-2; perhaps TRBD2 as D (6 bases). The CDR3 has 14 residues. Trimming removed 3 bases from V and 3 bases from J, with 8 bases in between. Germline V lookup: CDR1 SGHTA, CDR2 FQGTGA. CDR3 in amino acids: CASSFGDYTGELFF. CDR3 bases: TGTGCCAGCAGCTTCGGGGACTACACCGGGGAGCTGTTTTTT.

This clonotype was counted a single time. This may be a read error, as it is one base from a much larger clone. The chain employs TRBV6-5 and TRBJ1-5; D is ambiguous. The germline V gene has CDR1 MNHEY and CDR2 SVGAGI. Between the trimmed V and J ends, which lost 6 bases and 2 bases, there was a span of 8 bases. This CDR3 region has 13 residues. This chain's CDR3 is CASRVVGNQPQHF. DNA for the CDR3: TGTGCCAGCAGAGTGGTTGGCAATCAGCCCCAGCATTTT.

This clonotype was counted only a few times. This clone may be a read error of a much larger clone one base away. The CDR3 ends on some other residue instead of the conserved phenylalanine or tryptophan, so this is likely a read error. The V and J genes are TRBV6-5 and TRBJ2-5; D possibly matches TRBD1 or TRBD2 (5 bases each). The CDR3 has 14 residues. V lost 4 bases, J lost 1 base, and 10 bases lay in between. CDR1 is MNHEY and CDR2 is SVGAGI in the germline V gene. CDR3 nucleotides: TGTGCCAGCAGTTTGGGACGGTTCCAAGAGACCCAGTACGTC. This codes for CASSLGRFQETQYV.

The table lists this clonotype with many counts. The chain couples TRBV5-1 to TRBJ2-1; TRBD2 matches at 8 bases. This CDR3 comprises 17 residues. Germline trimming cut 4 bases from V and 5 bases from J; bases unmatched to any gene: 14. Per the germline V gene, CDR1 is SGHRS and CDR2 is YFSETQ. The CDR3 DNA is TGCGCCAGCAGCCCCTCGCTTAGCGGGGCCCTGGACAATGAGCAGTTCTTC. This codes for CASSPSLSGALDNEQFF. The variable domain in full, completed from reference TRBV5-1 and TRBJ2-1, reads KAGVTQTPRYLIKTRGQQVTLSCSPISGHRSVSWYQQTPGQGLQFLFEYFSETQRNKGNFPGRFSGRQFSNSRSEMNVSTLELGDSALYLCASSPSLSGALDNEQFFGPGTRLTVL.

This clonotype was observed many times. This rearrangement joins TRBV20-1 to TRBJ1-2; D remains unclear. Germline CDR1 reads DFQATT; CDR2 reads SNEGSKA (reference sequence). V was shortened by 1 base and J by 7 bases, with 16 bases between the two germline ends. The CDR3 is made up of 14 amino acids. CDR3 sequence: CSARGEGQVGGYTF. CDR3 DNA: TGCAGTGCTAGAGGGGAAGGCCAGGTGGGTGGCTACACCTTC.

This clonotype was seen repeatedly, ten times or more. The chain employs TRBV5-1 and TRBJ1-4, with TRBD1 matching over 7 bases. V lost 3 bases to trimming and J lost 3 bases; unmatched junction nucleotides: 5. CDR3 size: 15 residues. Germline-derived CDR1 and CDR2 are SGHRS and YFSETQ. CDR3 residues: CASSSTGASNEKLFF. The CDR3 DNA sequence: TGCGCCAGCAGCTCCACAGGGGCTTCTAATGAAAAACTGTTTTTT.

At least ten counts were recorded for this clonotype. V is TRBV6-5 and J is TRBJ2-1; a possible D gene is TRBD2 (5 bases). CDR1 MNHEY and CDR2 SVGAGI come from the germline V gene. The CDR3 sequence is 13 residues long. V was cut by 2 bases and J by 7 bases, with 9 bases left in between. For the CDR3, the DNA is TGTGCCAGCAGTTACCGCCGAGGGAATGAGCAGTTCTTC. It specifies CASSYRRGNEQFF.

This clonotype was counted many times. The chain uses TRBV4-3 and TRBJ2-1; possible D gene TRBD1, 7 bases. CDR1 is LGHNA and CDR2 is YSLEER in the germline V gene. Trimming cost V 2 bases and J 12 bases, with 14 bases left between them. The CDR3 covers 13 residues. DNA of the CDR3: TGCGCCAGCAGCCAATACAGGGGAGGCGGGCAGTTCTTC. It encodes CASSQYRGGGQFF.

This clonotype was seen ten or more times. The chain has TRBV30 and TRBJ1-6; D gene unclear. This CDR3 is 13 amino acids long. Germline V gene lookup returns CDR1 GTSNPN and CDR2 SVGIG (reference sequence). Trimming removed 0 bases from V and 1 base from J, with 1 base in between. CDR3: CAWSVSYNSPLHF. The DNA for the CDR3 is TGTGCCTGGAGTGTATCCTATAATTCACCCCTCCACTTT.

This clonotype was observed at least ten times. The CDR3 loop is CAISGRARADEQFF. CDR3 DNA: TGTGCCATCAGTGGGAGGGCTCGCGCGGATGAGCAGTTCTTC. J is TRBJ2-1 and V is TRBV10-3; D possibly corresponds to TRBD2 (6 bases). The CDR3 runs 14 residues. Trimming removed 4 bases at V and 8 bases at J, with 15 bases between. Germline values: CDR1 ENHRY, CDR2 SYGVKD.

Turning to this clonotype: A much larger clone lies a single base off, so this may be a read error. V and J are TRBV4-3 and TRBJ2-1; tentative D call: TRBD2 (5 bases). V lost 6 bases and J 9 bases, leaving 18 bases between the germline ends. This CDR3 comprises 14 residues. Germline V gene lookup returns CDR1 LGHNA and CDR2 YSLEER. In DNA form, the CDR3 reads TGCGCCAGCAGTCAAACCGCTGGCGCGGGTGAGCAGTTCTTC. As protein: CASSQTAGAGEQFF.

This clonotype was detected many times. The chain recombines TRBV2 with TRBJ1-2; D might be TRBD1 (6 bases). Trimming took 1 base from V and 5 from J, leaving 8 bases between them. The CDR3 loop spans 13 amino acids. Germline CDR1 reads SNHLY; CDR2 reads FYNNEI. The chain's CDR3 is CASSEGTVYGYTF. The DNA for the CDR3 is TGTGCCAGCAGTGAAGGGACAGTTTATGGCTACACCTTC.

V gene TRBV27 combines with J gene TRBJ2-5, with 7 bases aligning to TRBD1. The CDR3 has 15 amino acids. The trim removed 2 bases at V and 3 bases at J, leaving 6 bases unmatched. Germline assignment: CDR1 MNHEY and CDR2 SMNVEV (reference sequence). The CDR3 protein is CASSLHPTGEETQYF. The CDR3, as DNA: TGTGCCAGCAGTTTACACCCCACAGGGGAAGAGACCCAGTACTTC.

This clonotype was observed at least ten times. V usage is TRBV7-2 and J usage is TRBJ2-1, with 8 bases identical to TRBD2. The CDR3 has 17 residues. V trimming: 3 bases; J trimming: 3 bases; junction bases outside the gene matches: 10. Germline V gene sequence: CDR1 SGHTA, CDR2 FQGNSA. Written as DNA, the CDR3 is TGTGCCAGCAGCTTCCCCCGTAGCGGGGAGGGCTACAATGAGCAGTTCTTC. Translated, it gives CASSFPRSGEGYNEQFF.

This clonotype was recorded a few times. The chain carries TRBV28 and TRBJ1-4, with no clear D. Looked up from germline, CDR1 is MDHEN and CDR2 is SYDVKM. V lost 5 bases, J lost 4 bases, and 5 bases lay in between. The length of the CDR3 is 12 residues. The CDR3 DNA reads TGTGCCAGCAGTCCGTATAATGAAAAACTGTTTTTT. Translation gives CASSPYNEKLFF.